This is a list of T cell receptor beta chains from one sample in a study of neoadjuvant anti-PD-1 for oral cavity cancer. Data came from immunoSEQ multiplex PCR; TCRdb stores just in-frame clones and leaves some out. The data contain about 18,000 clones, approximately 70% of them singletons. The sequencing used PBMCs, collected before nivolumab (anti-PD-1) treatment. The source of these receptors is a person between 40 and 79 years old with oral cavity squamous cell carcinoma. Both conserved end residues are part of each CDR3. D genes are given only for firm matches. Expanded clones are given a class, and other clones once, few, many or no size at all.

d_call	v_call	clone_size	j_call	cdr3_nt	cdr3_aa
TRBD2	TRBV5-4	NA	TRBJ2-5	TGTGCCAGCAGCTTGGGGACTAGCCTCGGGGAGACCCAGTACTTC	CASSLGTSLGETQYF
NA	TRBV10-2	few	TRBJ1-1	TGCGCCAGCAGTGCGAACTCTCGGAACACTGAAGCTTTCTTT	CASSANSRNTEAFF
TRBD2	TRBV9	NA	TRBJ2-1	TGTGCCAGCAGCGTATCCCTACCTAGACTAGCGGGAGACAATGAGCAGTTCTTC	CASSVSLPRLAGDNEQFF
TRBD1	TRBV15	NA	TRBJ2-7	TGTGCCACCAGCACCGGACAGGCCTACGAGCAGTACTTC	CATSTGQAYEQYF
NA	TRBV4-1	NA	TRBJ1-1	TGCGCCAGCAGCGGACGGACGGAGAACACTGAAGCTTTCTTT	CASSGRTENTEAFF
NA	TRBV11-2	NA	TRBJ1-1	TGTGCCAGCAGCTCGATGGGGGGCACTGAAGCTTTCTTT	CASSSMGGTEAFF
NA	TRBV7-9	few	TRBJ2-4	TGTGCCAGCAGCTCCCAGCGAATGGACATTCAGTACTTC	CASSSQRMDIQYF
TRBD2	TRBV2	NA	TRBJ2-1	TGTGCCAGCAGTGAGTTGGGACTAGCGGGAAATGAGCAGTTCTTC	CASSELGLAGNEQFF
NA	TRBV10-2	NA	TRBJ2-3	TGCGCCACCGCCGGGACGCAGGCGGATACGCAGTATTTT	CATAGTQADTQYF
NA	TRBV6-6	few	TRBJ1-2	TGTGCCAGCAGAGGGACCTCGGAGGGCTACACCTTC	CASRGTSEGYTF
TRBD1	TRBV5-6	NA	TRBJ1-1	TGTGCCAGCAGCTCATGGGGGGACAGCGGCAACACTGAAGCTTTCTTT	CASSSWGDSGNTEAFF
NA	TRBV21-1	NA	TRBJ1-2	TGTGCCAGCCGGGACCCGTATGGCTACACCTTC	CASRDPYGYTF
NA	TRBV7-9	NA	TRBJ2-3	TGTGCCAGCAGGCTCGGGCCTTGGGGCACAGATACGCAGTATTTT	CASRLGPWGTDTQYF
NA	TRBV10-3	NA	TRBJ1-1	TGTGCCATCAGTGAGTGGGAGGCTTCTGAAGCTTTCTTT	CAISEWEASEAFF
NA	TRBV14	NA	TRBJ2-3	TGTGCCAGCAGCCAAGGGGCCCGGCAGACGCAGTATTTT	CASSQGARQTQYF
NA	TRBV27	NA	TRBJ2-1	TGTGCCAGCAGTTTGTGGGGGGCTTCCTACAATGAGCAGTTCTTC	CASSLWGASYNEQFF
TRBD1	TRBV19	NA	TRBJ1-1	TGTGCCAGTAGTTTAGGGACAGGGGGCATGAACACTGAAGCTTTCTTT	CASSLGTGGMNTEAFF
NA	TRBV15	NA	TRBJ1-1	TGTGCCACCAGCAGACAGCGGAACACTGAAGCTTTCTTT	CATSRQRNTEAFF
TRBD1	TRBV11-1	NA	TRBJ2-3	TGTGCCAGCGCTGGACAGGGGAGCCCAGATACGCAGTATTTT	CASAGQGSPDTQYF
TRBD2	TRBV19	few	TRBJ2-3	TGTGCCAGTAGTGCCCGACTAGCGGGAGCGGGAGATACGCAGTATTTT	CASSARLAGAGDTQYF
TRBD1	TRBV5-4	NA	TRBJ1-5	TGTGCCAGCAGCTTGGCAGGACAGGGCAATCAGCCCCAGCATTTT	CASSLAGQGNQPQHF
NA	TRBV6-6	NA	TRBJ2-1	TGTGCCAGCATTAGGACTGAACAGGGTGAGCAGTTCTTC	CASIRTEQGEQFF
NA	TRBV5-8	NA	TRBJ1-4	TGTGCCAGCAGCTGGACAGACGCAACTAATGAAAAACTGTTTTTT	CASSWTDATNEKLFF
NA	TRBV15	NA	TRBJ1-3	TGTGCCACCAGCAGAGGCGGATTTGGAAACACCATATATTTT	CATSRGGFGNTIYF
TRBD2	TRBV10-3	once	TRBJ2-1	TGTGCCACCTCTGGGACTAGCGGGAGGGATGAGCAGTTCTTC	CATSGTSGRDEQFF
NA	TRBV10-3	NA	TRBJ1-2	TGTGCCATCAGTGGACCGAATATACACGGAGGGGATGGCTACACCTTC	CAISGPNIHGGDGYTF
TRBD1	TRBV2	NA	TRBJ1-4	TGTGCCAGCAGAGGGGACAGGTCTGAAAAACTGTTTTTT	CASRGDRSEKLFF
TRBD2	TRBV7-9	NA	TRBJ2-3	TGTGCCAGCAGCTTCGGGACTAGCGGATCTAGCACAGATACGCAGTATTTT	CASSFGTSGSSTDTQYF
NA	TRBV2	NA	TRBJ1-2	TGTGCCAGCAGTGAGCAGGGGCCTAACTATGGCTACACCTTC	CASSEQGPNYGYTF
NA	TRBV7-9	NA	TRBJ1-4	TGTGCCAGCACCTTAGGTCCAACGGACAGACGAAATGAAAAACTGTTTTTT	CASTLGPTDRRNEKLFF
NA	TRBV27	NA	TRBJ1-1	TGTGCCAGCAGTCCGGGAGGAATGAACACTGAAGCTTTCTTT	CASSPGGMNTEAFF
NA	TRBV19	NA	TRBJ2-5	TGTGCCAGTAGTGAATCGCAAATGATGAACTGGGAGACCCAGTACTTC	CASSESQMMNWETQYF
TRBD1	TRBV19	NA	TRBJ2-5	TGTGCCAGTAGTATGGCCCCGGGACAGGGGATTGGGGAGACCCAGTACTTC	CASSMAPGQGIGETQYF
NA	TRBV14	NA	TRBJ1-2	TGTGCCAGCAGCACCTCTGGAATATTGGGTGGCTACACCTTC	CASSTSGILGGYTF
NA	TRBV6-6	NA	TRBJ2-1	TGTGCCAGCAGTTACGGGGCCAATGAGCAGTTCTTC	CASSYGANEQFF
NA	TRBV5-4	NA	TRBJ2-3	TGTGCCAGCAGCCAGCAAGATACGCAGTATTTT	CASSQQDTQYF
NA	TRBV19	NA	TRBJ2-7	TGTGCCAGTAGTATGATAGGGGCCCCGAGGGACGAGCAGTACTTC	CASSMIGAPRDEQYF
NA	TRBV2	NA	TRBJ2-2	TGTGCCAGCAGTGAAAACCGTCCGCCCACCGGGGAGCTGTTTTTT	CASSENRPPTGELFF
NA	TRBV11-2	NA	TRBJ2-7	TGTGCCAGCAGCTTAGCCCCACCGGCCGGGGTTGAGCCCTACGAGCAGTACTTC	CASSLAPPAGVEPYEQYF
NA	TRBV4-2	NA	TRBJ2-4	TGTGCCAGCAGCGAGGGGGACCTAGCCAAAAACATTCAGTACTTC	CASSEGDLAKNIQYF
NA	TRBV30	NA	TRBJ1-1	TGTGCCTGGAATCAGTTGAACACTGAAGCTTTCTTT	CAWNQLNTEAFF
NA	TRBV5-5	few	TRBJ1-5	TGTGCCAGCAGCTTGGAGGCAGGGCCCACGTTGAATCAGCCCCAGCATTTT	CASSLEAGPTLNQPQHF
NA	TRBV28	few	TRBJ2-7	TGTGCCAGCAGTTTAAGGTACGAGCAGTACTTC	CASSLRYEQYF
NA	TRBV29-1	NA	TRBJ1-1	TGCAGCGTTTTTGGACTCGGGACGGCGAACACTGAAGCTTTCTTT	CSVFGLGTANTEAFF
NA	TRBV2	once	TRBJ2-4	TGTGCCAGCAGTGAAGTGGGGGGAGCCAAAAACATTCAGTACTTC	CASSEVGGAKNIQYF
NA	TRBV14	few	TRBJ2-2	TGTGCCAGCAGCCAAGAGAGATACACCGGGGAGCTGTTTTTT	CASSQERYTGELFF
NA	TRBV19	once	TRBJ2-1	TGTGCCAGTAGTATAGGGGGGGCCTGGGGCTCCTACAATGAGCAGTTCTTC	CASSIGGAWGSYNEQFF